This T cell receptor (beta chain) was documented in a study of blood T cell repertoires in COVID-19. The CDR3 is made up of 16 amino acids. The ends lost 4 bases at V and 4 bases at J; junction bases unmatched: 10. Per germline, CDR1 SGHDN and CDR2 FVKESK. Profiled with immunoSEQ multiplex PCR; TCRdb holds only in-frame clones, not every one. The table records almost 70,000 clones, around 89% of them present only once. The sequence was collected from a woman in her 70s with acute or convalescent COVID-19. Sequencing used peripheral blood. The rearrangement joins TRBV14 to TRBJ1-5, with 7 bases identical to TRBD1. The CDR3 sequence: CASSPGGGEVNQPQHF. DNA of the CDR3: TGTGCCAGCAGCCCAGGAGGGGGCGAGGTGAATCAGCCCCAGCATTTT.